A single TCR beta chain is shown here with its context. Its antigen specificity is not known. The input lacks base qualities; no much larger clone sits a single base away. A FACSAria II was used to sort memory CD4+ T cells, defined as single viable CD3+CD4+CD8-CD45RO+ cells. To determine CMV serostatus, a Roche Elecsys assay was used that detects serum IgG against CMV pp150, pp28, p38 and p52. Once the samples were thawed, total CD4+ T cells were enriched through positive selection using CD4 magnetic microbeads. The samples came from a different study that was designed specifically to examine the CD4+ T cell memory repertoire. Peripheral blood mononuclear cells were isolated and cryopreserved according to standard operating procedures, and serum was stored at -80 degrees C. The staining used CD3-PerCP (BW264/56), CD4-APC (RPA-T4), CD45RO-PE (UCHT1) and CD8-Pacific Orange (3B5) antibodies, and Sytox blue was used to exclude non-viable cells.

Genomic DNA was extracted from sorted cells with the Quick-DNA Microprep Kit. TCRbeta DNA was amplified with the immunoSEQ hsTCRbeta kit following the manufacturer's protocol. An Illumina MiSeq instrument was used to sequence the TCRbeta libraries. In the paper's pipeline: Following removal of out-of-frame sequences, 2.2 million or so distinct TCRbeta sequences were retained, with an average of roughly 70,000 per individual. Each individual was scored using the number of around 180 previously reported CMV-associated TCRbeta sequences that the individual carried and the total number of productive distinct TCRbeta sequences. A beta-binomial model was reimplemented in Python, and scikit-learn random forests with default parameters were trained on US cohort data. Classifier performance on the Belgian cohort was reported as the median AUC with percentile confidence intervals calculated over 10,000 bootstrap iterations. Held by TCRdb, this immuneACCESS table contains in-frame sequences only and omits some clones. Under half of the omission traces to an unresolved V gene where checked; the cause of the rest is unknown. The DNA was the basis for D and trimming; V, J and clone size are from that table. For this sample the table gives about 25,000 clones, of which around 75% were detected only once. The ten largest clonotypes hold about 1% of the sample.

The data derive from a study of memory CD4+ T cells and cytomegalovirus serostatus (dated by TCRdb to about 2019). Some background on the complete study: A total of roughly 33 healthy Belgian adults, of whom 9 were CMV seropositive and about 25 were CMV seronegative, were included in the cohort. The study sequenced CD4+ memory TCRbeta repertoires of a Belgian cohort with known cytomegalovirus serostatus to replicate a published TCR-based CMV serostatus classifier.

Study-wide conclusions, independent of this receptor: On the Belgian cohort, the classifier built on the original framework reached a median bootstrapped AUC of 0.95, with a 95% CI of 0.76-1.00. Only CD4+CD45RO+ memory cells were sequenced, unlike the original study, which covered naive and memory CD4+ and CD8+ populations. For CMV serostatus prediction, a median bootstrapped AUC of approximately 0.95 was reached with the original framework, and a median bootstrapped AUC of about 0.9 was reached with a US-trained random forest. Results were interpreted as suggesting that the CMV-associated TCR signature is largely present in the CD4+ memory repertoire. Of 164 previously reported CMV-associated TCRbeta sequences, over 65 appeared in the CD4+ memory repertoires, each in one to five individuals.

CDR1 SGHTA and CDR2 FQGNSA were looked up in the germline V gene. Trimming at the junction amounts to 1 base on V and 7 bases on J, and the germline ends lie 16 bases apart. The CDR3 spans 15 residues, from the cysteine through the phenylalanine. The read is trimmed to its CDR3 DNA, 45 bases read in frame from base 1. Sequenced: memory CD4+ T cells from blood. The TCR sequence derives from an adult in good health and CMV-seronegative. This chain joins TRBV7-2 to TRBJ1-2; the D segment could be TRBD1, given 6 matching bases. This receptor has the CDR3 CASSLVLQGRSGYTF. The DNA reads as follows: TGTGCCAGCAGCTTAGTTCTCCAGGGGCGGAGTGGCTACACCTTC.